Each of the 28 T cell receptor beta chains below was sequenced from the same sample in a study of multiple sclerosis patients with progressive multifocal leukoencephalopathy. The assay was immunoSEQ multiplex PCR, and TCRdb's table has in-frame clones only and misses some. The sample lists 25,000 to 30,000 clones, roughly 89% occurring once. The time point was: about six months of natalizumab therapy. Here the sequenced sample was PBMCs, taken from a patient treated with natalizumab. The source of these receptors is a human donor with multiple sclerosis.

The rearrangement uses TRBV5-1 and TRBJ2-7, with 11 bases fitting TRBD1. The CDR3 loop spans 13 amino acids. V trimming: 4 bases; J trimming: 13 bases; junction bases outside the gene matches: 10. CDR1 is SGHRS, CDR2 YFSETQ, per germline. As DNA, the CDR3 is TGCGCCAGCAGCCCGGCCCCTGGACAGGGGGCCTACTTC. It encodes CASSPAPGQGAYF.

V is TRBV9 and J is TRBJ1-1; TRBD1 aligns across 7 bases. CDR1 SGDLS and CDR2 YYNGEE come from the germline V gene. The V and J ends lost 0 bases and 7 bases, in that order; junction bases with no gene match: 6. CDR3 length: 14 amino acids. DNA of the CDR3: TGTGCCAGCAGCGTAGGGGCAGGGGGGAATGAAGCTTTCTTT. This codes for CASSVGAGGNEAFF.

The chain couples TRBV5-8 to TRBJ2-5; TRBD1 agrees at 8 bases. Germline V lookup: CDR1 SGHTS, CDR2 YDEGEE. The trim removed 4 bases at V and 11 bases at J, leaving 16 bases unmatched. The length of the CDR3 is 15 residues. The CDR3 sequence: CASSNTDREDREQYF. Here the CDR3 DNA reads TGTGCCAGCAGCAATACGGACAGGGAGGATCGGGAGCAGTACTTC. Full variable domain (remainder filled in from reference TRBV5-8 and TRBJ2-5): EAGVTQSPTHLIKTRGQQATLRCSPISGHTSVYWYQQALGLGLQFLLWYDEGEERNRGNFPPRFSGRQFPNYSSELNVNALELEDSALYLCASSNTDREDREQYFGPGTRLLVL.

This clone was found a few times. The chain carries TRBV10-3 and TRBJ1-2, with TRBD1 as a possible D gene (5 bases). V lost 7 bases and J lost 4, with 7 bases in between. The CDR3 consists of 11 residues. The germline V gene encodes CDR1 ENHRY and CDR2 SYGVKD. CDR3 nucleotides: TGTGCCATCATGGGGGGCTATGGCTACACCTTC. It translates to CAIMGGYGYTF.

V is TRBV10-3 and J is TRBJ2-7; possible D gene TRBD1, 7 bases. In germline, CDR1 is ENHRY, CDR2 SYGVKD. Trimming took 4 bases from V and 5 from J, leaving 15 bases between them. The CDR3 consists of 14 residues. The CDR3: CAISVRGAFDEQYF. In DNA, the CDR3 is TGTGCCATCAGTGTCAGGGGGGCCTTCGACGAGCAGTACTTC.

The chain is built from TRBV19 and TRBJ1-2; TRBD1 aligns across 7 bases. V gave up 2 bases and J gave up 8 bases; unmatched junction bases: 2. The CDR3 spans 12 residues. The germline gives CDR1 LNHDA, CDR2 SQIVND (reference sequence). DNA for the CDR3: TGTGCCAGTAGTATACCAGGGGGAGGCTACACCTTC. Protein: CASSIPGGGYTF.

The chain has TRBV6-6 and TRBJ2-1; maybe TRBD2 (5 bases). V was clipped by 0 bases and J by 9 bases, with 6 bases between them. Germline CDR1 reads MNHNY; CDR2 reads SVGAGI (reference sequence). The CDR3 is made up of 12 amino acids. The CDR3 here is CASSYSSAEQFF. The DNA of the CDR3 is TGTGCCAGCAGTTACTCTAGCGCTGAGCAGTTCTTC.

This clone was found once. V usage is TRBV14 and J usage is TRBJ2-5, with 10 nucleotides matching TRBD2. Trimming at V came to 1 base and at J to 3 bases, leaving 5 bases not matched to a gene. Germline V CDR1 and CDR2: SGHDN, FVKESK. This CDR3 region has 16 residues. The CDR3 DNA reads TGTGCCAGCAGCCAAGGACAACTAGCGGGAAAAGAGACCCAGTACTTC. Protein sequence: CASSQGQLAGKETQYF.

The chain has TRBV5-1 and TRBJ1-2; TRBD1 agrees at 8 bases. Germline-derived CDR1 and CDR2 are SGHRS and YFSETQ. The CDR3 spans 13 residues. Trimming removed 4 bases from V and 6 bases from J; junction bases left unmatched: 5. The CDR3 nucleotides read TGCGCCAGCAGCCCAGGGGGCGGGCATGGCTACACCTTC. Its protein product is CASSPGGGHGYTF.

This clone was picked up one time. The V gene is TRBV28, the J gene TRBJ2-5; possibly TRBD2 for D (6 bases). V lost 2 bases and J lost 1, with 8 bases in between. CDR3 length: 14 residues. The germline V gene has CDR1 MDHEN and CDR2 SYDVKM. Here the CDR3 reads CASSLGGLQETQYF. For the CDR3, the DNA is TGTGCCAGCAGTTTAGGAGGGCTCCAAGAGACCCAGTACTTC.

The chain carries TRBV7-2 and TRBJ1-1; D is unresolved. This CDR3 contains 11 residues. Germline loops: CDR1 SGHTA, CDR2 FQGNSA. The V end was cut by 5 bases, the J end by 9 bases, with 10 bases between. CDR3 in DNA: TGTGCCAGCAGCAAGGACCTCCAAGCTTTCTTT. Encoded protein: CASSKDLQAFF.

The rearrangement links TRBV6-1 to TRBJ2-1; tentatively, D is TRBD2 (5 bases). Germline loops: CDR1 MNHNS, CDR2 SASEGT. V was shortened by 0 bases and J by 3 bases, with 6 bases between the two germline ends. CDR3 size: 14 residues. CDR3 DNA: TGTGCCAGCAGTGAAGCTCGGGGCTACAATGAGCAGTTCTTC. Protein sequence: CASSEARGYNEQFF.

This rearrangement joins TRBV7-2 to TRBJ2-7, with D uncertain. Trimming took off 5 bases at V and 3 bases at J, with 14 bases between the two ends. Germline V lookup: CDR1 SGHTA, CDR2 FQGNSA. This CDR3 comprises 14 residues. Here the CDR3 DNA reads TGTGCCAGCAGCCGGAACTCGATTGGCTACGAGCAGTACTTC. As protein: CASSRNSIGYEQYF.

The rearrangement joins TRBV28 to TRBJ1-6; no clear D. V gave up 4 bases and J gave up 9 bases, with 13 bases separating them. Germline V gene lookup returns CDR1 MDHEN and CDR2 SYDVKM. This CDR3 has 14 residues. In DNA form, the CDR3 reads TGTGCCAGCAGTTCCGACGCCGGCGGTTCACCCCTCCACTTT. Translating it yields CASSSDAGGSPLHF.

The chain combines TRBV7-6 with TRBJ2-2; no reliable D call. Germline assignment: CDR1 SGHVS and CDR2 FNYEAQ. V dropped 1 base and J dropped 6 bases, with 6 bases sitting between them. CDR3 length: 13 amino acids. In nucleotides, the CDR3 is TGTGCCAGCAGCTTAGAGACTTCCGGGGAGCTGTTTTTT. Encoded protein: CASSLETSGELFF.

This chain connects TRBV28 to TRBJ2-2; D might be TRBD2 (5 bases). Germline V gene data show CDR1 as MDHEN and CDR2 as SYDVKM. V was pared by 2 bases and J by 6 bases, with 25 bases between. The CDR3 runs to 19 residues. The CDR3 coding sequence is TGTGCCAGCAGTTTACGAACTAGACGGTTAGAAGCTCGAGCCGGGGAGCTGTTTTTT. Translated: CASSLRTRRLEARAGELFF.

The count of this clone is one. The genes are TRBV18 and TRBJ1-4; D not resolved. The V gene's germline CDR1 is KGHSH and CDR2 LQKENI. V was pared by 3 bases and J by 6 bases, with 14 bases between. The CDR3 extends over 15 amino acids. The CDR3 nucleotides read TGTGCCAGCTCACCTCTCCGGCTCGGGGATGAAAAACTGTTTTTT. Its translation is CASSPLRLGDEKLFF. Filled out from reference TRBV18 and TRBJ1-4, the complete variable domain reads NAGVMQNPRHLVRRRGQEARLRCSPMKGHSHVYWYRQLPEEGLKFMVYLQKENIIDESGMPKERFSAEFPKEGPSILRIQQVVRGDSAAYFCASSPLRLGDEKLFFGSGTQLSVL.

V gene TRBV19 combines with J gene TRBJ1-2; no clear D gene. CDR3 length equals 15 residues. The germline V gene encodes CDR1 LNHDA and CDR2 SQIVND (reference sequence). Trimming removed 0 bases at V and 5 bases at J, with 13 bases between. The DNA for the CDR3 is TGTGCCAGTAGTATAGAGGCCCTTGCGTTATATGGCTACACCTTC. Amino acid sequence: CASSIEALALYGYTF. Full variable domain (remainder filled in from reference TRBV19 and TRBJ1-2): DGGITQSPKYLFRKEGQNVTLSCEQNLNHDAMYWYRQDPGQGLRLIYYSQIVNDFQKGDIAEGYSVSREKKESFPLTVTSAQKNPTAFYLCASSIEALALYGYTFGSGTRLTVV.

CDR3 coding DNA: TGTGCCAGCTCACGGGGCGACAGGGCTGGAGATACGCAGTATTTT. Its translation is CASSRGDRAGDTQYF. The chain combines TRBV18 with TRBJ2-3; 7 nucleotides agree with TRBD1. The CDR3 length is 15 residues. The germline CDR1 and CDR2 sequences are KGHSH and LQKENI. The trim removed 4 bases at V and 5 bases at J, leaving 9 bases unmatched.

The J gene is TRBJ2-6, the V gene TRBV5-1; D might be TRBD1 (5 bases). The V and J ends lost 4 bases and 0 bases respectively, with 11 bases between them. The CDR3 totals 16 residues. The germline V gene encodes CDR1 SGHRS and CDR2 YFSETQ. DNA for the CDR3: TGCGCCAGCAGCCCACAGGACCTCTCTGGGGCCAACGTCCTGACTTTC. Its protein is CASSPQDLSGANVLTF.

The count of this clone is one. J is TRBJ2-7 and V is TRBV6-5; 13 nucleotides align to TRBD2. CDR3 length: 15 amino acids. After removal of 4 bases from V and 4 bases from J, the junction contained 4 bases not matched to a gene. Germline V gene data show CDR1 as MNHEY and CDR2 as SVGAGI. CDR3 sequence: CASSSGTSGIYEQYF. DNA of the CDR3: TGTGCCAGCAGTTCCGGGACTAGCGGGATTTACGAGCAGTACTTC.

V and J are TRBV5-1 and TRBJ2-1; 10 bases agree with TRBD2. CDR1 SGHRS and CDR2 YFSETQ come from the germline V gene. This CDR3 comprises 14 residues. The V and J ends lost 7 bases and 5 bases, in that order; junction bases with no gene match: 6. The CDR3 bases are TGCGCCAGCGCGTTAGCGGGAGGTAACAATGAGCAGTTCTTC. It encodes CASALAGGNNEQFF.

This clone was observed a few times. The rearrangement links TRBV19 to TRBJ2-1, with D unclear. The CDR3 extends over 12 amino acids. The V end lost 0 bases, the J end lost 7 bases, and 4 bases lay between the germline ends. Germline lookup yields CDR1 LNHDA and CDR2 SQIVND (reference sequence). This CDR3 reads CASSIDRNEQFF. CDR3 DNA: TGTGCCAGTAGTATAGATCGGAATGAGCAGTTCTTC.

Turning to this clone: The same CDR3 also results from other DNA sequences found in this sample. The chain recombines TRBV30 with TRBJ2-3; D perhaps matches TRBD2 (5 bases). Per germline, CDR1 GTSNPN and CDR2 SVGIG (reference sequence). Trimming pared 0 bases from V and 2 bases from J, leaving 15 bases between. This CDR3 is built from 16 residues. CDR3 loop: CAWSVRGRPTTDTQYF. The DNA for the CDR3 is TGTGCCTGGAGTGTACGGGGTCGCCCCACCACAGATACGCAGTATTTT. Full variable domain (remainder filled in from reference TRBV30 and TRBJ2-3): SQTIHQWPATLVQPVGSPLSLECTVEGTSNPNLYWYRQAAGRGLQLLFYSVGIGQISSEVPQNLSASRPQDRQFILSSKKLLLSDSGFYLCAWSVRGRPTTDTQYFGPGTRLTVL.

V and J are TRBV5-1 and TRBJ2-7; the D is unclear. With 4 bases removed from V and 4 bases from J, the gap between germline ends came to 12 bases. The CDR3 consists of 13 residues. The germline V gene has CDR1 SGHRS and CDR2 YFSETQ. The CDR3 DNA sequence: TGCGCCAGCAGCCCCGACTCACGATACGAGCAGTACTTC. Residues: CASSPDSRYEQYF.

The chain combines TRBV7-2 with TRBJ2-3; tentative D call: TRBD1 (5 bases). Germline loops: CDR1 SGHTA, CDR2 FQGNSA. The CDR3 is 14 residues long. V was clipped by 5 bases and J by 4 bases, with 13 bases between them. CDR3 in amino acids: CASSILRAADTQYF. The CDR3 region has the DNA TGTGCCAGCAGCATCCTCAGGGCGGCAGATACGCAGTATTTT.

CDR3 bases: TGTGCCAGCAGTTACCTCCTCGGGGGGGCCCACGAGCAGTACTTC. Protein product: CASSYLLGGAHEQYF. The chain joins TRBV6-5 to TRBJ2-7; TRBD2 aligns across 8 bases. The trim removed 2 bases at V and 5 bases at J, leaving 8 bases unmatched. This CDR3 spans 15 amino acids. CDR1 MNHEY and CDR2 SVGAGI come from the germline V gene.

This clone was observed a single time. V usage is TRBV6-4 and J usage is TRBJ2-7; D not resolved. CDR3 length: 15 residues. CDR1 is MRHNA and CDR2 is SNTAGT in the germline V gene. V was pared by 5 bases and J by 2 bases, with 16 bases between. The CDR3 region has the DNA TGTGCCAGCAGTCCCGGACCGGGCGGAGCCTACGAGCAGTACTTC. The encoded protein is CASSPGPGGAYEQYF.